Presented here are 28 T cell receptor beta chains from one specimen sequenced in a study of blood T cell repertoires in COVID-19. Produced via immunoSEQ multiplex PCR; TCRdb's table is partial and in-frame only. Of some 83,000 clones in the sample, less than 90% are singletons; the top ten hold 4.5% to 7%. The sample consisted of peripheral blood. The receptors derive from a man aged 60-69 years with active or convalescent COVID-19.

The CDR3 DNA is TGTGCCAGCTCACAGGGACAGGGGGCTAACGGCTACACCTTC. The encoded protein is CASSQGQGANGYTF. The rearrangement links TRBV18 to TRBJ1-2; the match to TRBD1 covers 12 bases. The CDR3 length is 14 residues. V gave up 4 bases and J gave up 8 bases; unmatched junction bases: 5. The germline V gene has CDR1 KGHSH and CDR2 LQKENI.

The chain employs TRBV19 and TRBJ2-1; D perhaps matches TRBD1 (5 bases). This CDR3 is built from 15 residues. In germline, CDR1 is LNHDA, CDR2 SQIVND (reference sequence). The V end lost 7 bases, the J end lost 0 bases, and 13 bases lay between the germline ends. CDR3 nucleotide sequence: TGTGCCAGTACCCTAGGGGTCAGCTCCTACAATGAGCAGTTCTTC. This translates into CASTLGVSSYNEQFF.

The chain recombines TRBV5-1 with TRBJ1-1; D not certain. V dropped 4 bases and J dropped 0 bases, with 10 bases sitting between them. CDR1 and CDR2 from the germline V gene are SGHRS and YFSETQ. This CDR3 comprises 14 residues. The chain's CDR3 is CASSAANLNTEAFF. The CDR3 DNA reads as TGCGCCAGCAGCGCGGCAAATTTGAACACTGAAGCTTTCTTT.

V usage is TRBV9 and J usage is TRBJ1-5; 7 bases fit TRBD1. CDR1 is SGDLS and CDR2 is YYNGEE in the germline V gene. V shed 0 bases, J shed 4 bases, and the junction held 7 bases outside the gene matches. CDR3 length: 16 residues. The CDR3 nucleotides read TGTGCCAGCAGCGTAGGAGGGGCAGGGGGAAATCAGCCCCAGCATTTT. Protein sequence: CASSVGGAGGNQPQHF.

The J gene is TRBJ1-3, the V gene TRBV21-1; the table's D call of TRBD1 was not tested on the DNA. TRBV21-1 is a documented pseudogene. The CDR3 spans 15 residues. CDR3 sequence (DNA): TGTGCCAGCAGCGCGTCGGACAGGGCGGGTGACACCATATATTTT. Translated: CASSASDRAGDTIYF.

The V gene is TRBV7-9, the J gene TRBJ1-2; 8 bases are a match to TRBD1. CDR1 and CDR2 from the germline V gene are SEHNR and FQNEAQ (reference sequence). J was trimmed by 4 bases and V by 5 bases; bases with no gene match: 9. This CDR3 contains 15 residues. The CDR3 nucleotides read TGTGCCAGCAGCCCGCTGGGACAGGCGGTCTATGGCTACACCTTC. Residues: CASSPLGQAVYGYTF. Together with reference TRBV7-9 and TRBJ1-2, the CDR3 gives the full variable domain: DTGVSQNPRHKITKRGQNVTFRCDPISEHNRLYWYRQTLGQGPEFLTYFQNEAQLEKSRLLSDRFSAERPKGSFSTLEIQRTEQGDSAMYLCASSPLGQAVYGYTFGSGTRLTVV.

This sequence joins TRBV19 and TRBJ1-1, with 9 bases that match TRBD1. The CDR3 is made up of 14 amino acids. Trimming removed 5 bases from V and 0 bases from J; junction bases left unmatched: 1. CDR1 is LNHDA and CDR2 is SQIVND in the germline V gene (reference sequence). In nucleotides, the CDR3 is TGTGCCAGTAGTGGGACAGGGCTGAACACTGAAGCTTTCTTT. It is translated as CASSGTGLNTEAFF. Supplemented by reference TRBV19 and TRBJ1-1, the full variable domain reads DGGITQSPKYLFRKEGQNVTLSCEQNLNHDAMYWYRQDPGQGLRLIYYSQIVNDFQKGDIAEGYSVSREKKESFPLTVTSAQKNPTAFYLCASSGTGLNTEAFFGQGTRLTVV.

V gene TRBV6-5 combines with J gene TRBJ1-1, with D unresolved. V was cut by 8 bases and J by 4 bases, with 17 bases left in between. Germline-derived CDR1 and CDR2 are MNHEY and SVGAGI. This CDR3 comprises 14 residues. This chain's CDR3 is CASSQEGSITEAFF. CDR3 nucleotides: TGTGCCAGCTCGCAGGAGGGCAGCATCACTGAAGCTTTCTTT.

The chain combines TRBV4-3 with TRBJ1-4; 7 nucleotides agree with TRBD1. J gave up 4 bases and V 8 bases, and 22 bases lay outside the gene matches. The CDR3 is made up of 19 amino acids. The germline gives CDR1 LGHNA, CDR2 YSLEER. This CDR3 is CASARRLPQGTPYNEKLFF. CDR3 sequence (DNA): TGCGCCAGCGCCAGACGCCTCCCACAGGGGACCCCCTATAATGAAAAACTGTTTTTT.

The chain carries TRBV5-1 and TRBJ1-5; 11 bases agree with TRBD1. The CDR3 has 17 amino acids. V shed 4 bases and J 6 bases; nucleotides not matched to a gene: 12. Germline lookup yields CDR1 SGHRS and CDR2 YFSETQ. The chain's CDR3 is CASSPGTGGSYGQPQHF. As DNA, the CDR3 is TGCGCCAGCAGCCCCGGGACAGGGGGGAGTTACGGTCAGCCCCAGCATTTT.

Here the CDR3 reads CASRERYSGGAGSSYNEQFF. DNA for the CDR3: TGCGCCAGCAGGGAACGCTATAGCGGGGGGGCGGGAAGCTCCTACAATGAGCAGTTCTTC. This chain joins TRBV10-1 and TRBJ2-1; 11 bases agree with TRBD2. The ends lost 6 bases at V and 0 bases at J; junction bases unmatched: 16. Germline loops: CDR1 WNHNN, CDR2 SYGVQD (reference sequence). The CDR3 consists of 20 residues.

Written as DNA, the CDR3 is TGCGCCAGCAGCCAGGAACAGGGGGTGGAGGGCTACACCTTC. It is translated as CASSQEQGVEGYTF. This chain connects TRBV5-1 to TRBJ1-2, with 8 bases identical to TRBD1. Per the germline V gene, CDR1 is SGHRS and CDR2 is YFSETQ. This CDR3 is built from 14 residues. Losses at the gene ends were 4 bases for V and 8 bases for J; bases not matched to a gene: 10.

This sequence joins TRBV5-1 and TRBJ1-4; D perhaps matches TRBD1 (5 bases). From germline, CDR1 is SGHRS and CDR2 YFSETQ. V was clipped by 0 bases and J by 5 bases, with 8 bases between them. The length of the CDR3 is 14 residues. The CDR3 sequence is CASSLGQQNEKLFF. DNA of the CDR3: TGCGCCAGCAGCTTGGGACAGCAGAATGAAAAACTGTTTTTT.

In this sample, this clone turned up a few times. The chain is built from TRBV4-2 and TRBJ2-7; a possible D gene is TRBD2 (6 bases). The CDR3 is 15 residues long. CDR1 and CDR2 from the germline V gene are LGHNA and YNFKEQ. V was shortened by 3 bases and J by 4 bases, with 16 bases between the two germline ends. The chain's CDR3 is CASSQAEGKTYEQYF. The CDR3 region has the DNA TGTGCCAGCAGCCAGGCGGAGGGTAAGACGTACGAGCAGTACTTC.

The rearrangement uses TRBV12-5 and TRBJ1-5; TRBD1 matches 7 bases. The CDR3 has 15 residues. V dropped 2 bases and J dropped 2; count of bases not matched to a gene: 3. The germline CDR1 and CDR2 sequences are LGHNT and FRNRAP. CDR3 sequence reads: CASGLKGAGNQPQHF. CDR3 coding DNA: TGTGCTAGTGGTTTGAAGGGGGCCGGCAATCAGCCCCAGCATTTT.

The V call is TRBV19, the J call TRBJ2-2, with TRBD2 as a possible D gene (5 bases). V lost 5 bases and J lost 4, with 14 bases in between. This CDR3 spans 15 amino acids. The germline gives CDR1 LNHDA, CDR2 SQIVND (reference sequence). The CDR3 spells CASSVGLSSTGELFF. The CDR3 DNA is TGTGCCAGTAGTGTCGGACTTTCGAGCACCGGGGAGCTGTTTTTT.

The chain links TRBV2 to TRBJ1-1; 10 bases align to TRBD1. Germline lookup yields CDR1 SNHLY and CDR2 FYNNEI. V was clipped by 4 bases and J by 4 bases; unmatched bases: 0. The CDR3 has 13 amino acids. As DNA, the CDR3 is TGTGCCAGCAGTGGGACAGGGGGCACTGAAGCTTTCTTT. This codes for CASSGTGGTEAFF.

DNA of the CDR3: TGTGCCAGCAGTCGACTAGCGGGGGGGACAGATACGCAGTATTTT. Protein product: CASSRLAGGTDTQYF. J is TRBJ2-3 and V is TRBV6-5; 14 bases fit TRBD2. The junction had 1 base not matched to a gene; V was cut back by 5 bases and J by 3 bases. The germline V gene has CDR1 MNHEY and CDR2 SVGAGI. This CDR3 contains 15 residues.

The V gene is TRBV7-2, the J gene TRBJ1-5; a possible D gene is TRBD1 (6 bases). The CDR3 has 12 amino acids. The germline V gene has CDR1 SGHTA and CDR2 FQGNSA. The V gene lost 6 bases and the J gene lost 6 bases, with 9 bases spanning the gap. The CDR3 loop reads CASRQGGQPQHF. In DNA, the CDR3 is TGTGCCAGCAGACAGGGCGGTCAGCCCCAGCATTTT.

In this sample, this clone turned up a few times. CDR3 nucleotide sequence: TGTGCCAGCAGCGCGGGACAGGGGGTCTATGAGCAGTTCTTC. Its translation: CASSAGQGVYEQFF. The chain links TRBV7-2 to TRBJ2-1; 11 bases are a match to TRBD1. The ends lost 5 bases at V and 8 bases at J; junction bases unmatched: 5. The CDR3 runs 14 residues. From germline, CDR1 is SGHTA and CDR2 FQGNSA. The variable domain in full, with the rest retrieved from reference TRBV7-2 and TRBJ2-1, is GAGVSQSPSNKVTEKGKDVELRCDPISGHTALYWYRQSLGQGLEFLIYFQGNSAPDKSGLPSDRFSAERTGGSVSTLTIQRTQQEDSAVYLCASSAGQGVYEQFFGPGTRLTVL.

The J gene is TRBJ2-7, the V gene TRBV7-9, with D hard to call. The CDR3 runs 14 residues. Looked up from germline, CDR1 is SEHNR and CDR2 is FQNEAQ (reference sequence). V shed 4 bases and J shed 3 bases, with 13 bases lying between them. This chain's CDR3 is CASSSGLPYYEQYF. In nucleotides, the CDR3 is TGTGCCAGCAGCTCAGGTCTACCGTACTACGAGCAGTACTTC.

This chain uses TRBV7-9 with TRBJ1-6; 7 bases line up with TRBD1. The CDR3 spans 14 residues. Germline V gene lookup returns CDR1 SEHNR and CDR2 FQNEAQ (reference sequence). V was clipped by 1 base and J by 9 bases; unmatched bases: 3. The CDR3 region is CASSLGQGTSPLHF. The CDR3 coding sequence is TGTGCCAGCAGCTTAGGACAGGGTACTTCACCCCTCCACTTT.

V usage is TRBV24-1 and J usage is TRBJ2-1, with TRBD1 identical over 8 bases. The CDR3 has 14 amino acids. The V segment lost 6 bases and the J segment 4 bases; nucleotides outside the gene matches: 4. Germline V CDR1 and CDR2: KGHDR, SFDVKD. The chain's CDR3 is CATSPRTGYNEQFF. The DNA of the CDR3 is TGTGCCACCAGTCCCCGGACAGGGTACAATGAGCAGTTCTTC.

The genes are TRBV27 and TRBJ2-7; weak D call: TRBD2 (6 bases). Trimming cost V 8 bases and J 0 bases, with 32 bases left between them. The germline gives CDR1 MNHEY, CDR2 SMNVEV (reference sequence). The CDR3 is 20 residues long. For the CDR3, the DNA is TGTGCCAGCCCCCTGAGGGCTCGGGGGACCAAACGGGGAAGCTCCTACGAGCAGTACTTC. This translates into CASPLRARGTKRGSSYEQYF.

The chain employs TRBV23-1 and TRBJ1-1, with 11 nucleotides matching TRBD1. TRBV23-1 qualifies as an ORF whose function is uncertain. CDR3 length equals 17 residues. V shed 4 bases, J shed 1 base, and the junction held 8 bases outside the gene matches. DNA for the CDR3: TGCGCCAGCAGTCCCGAAGTGGACAGGGGGCAGAACACTGAAGCTTTCTTT. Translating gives CASSPEVDRGQNTEAFF.

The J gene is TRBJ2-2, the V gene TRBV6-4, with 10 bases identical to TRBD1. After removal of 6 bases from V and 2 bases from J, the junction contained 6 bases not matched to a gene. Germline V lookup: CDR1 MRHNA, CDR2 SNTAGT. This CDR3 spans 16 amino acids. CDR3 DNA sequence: TGTGCCAGCAGAGATGGGGACAGGGGCAACACCGGGGAGCTGTTTTTT. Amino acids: CASRDGDRGNTGELFF.

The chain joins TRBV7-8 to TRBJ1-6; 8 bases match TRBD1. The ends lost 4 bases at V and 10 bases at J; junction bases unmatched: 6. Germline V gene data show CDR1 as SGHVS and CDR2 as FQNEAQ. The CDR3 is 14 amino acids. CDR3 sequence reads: CASSSGQGGSPLHF. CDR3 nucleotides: TGTGCCAGCAGCTCCGGACAGGGAGGCTCACCCCTCCACTTT.

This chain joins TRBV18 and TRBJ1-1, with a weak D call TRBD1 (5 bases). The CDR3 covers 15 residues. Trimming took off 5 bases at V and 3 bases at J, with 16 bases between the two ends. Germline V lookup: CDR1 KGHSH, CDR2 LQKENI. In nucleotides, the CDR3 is TGTGCCAGCTCAACCCTCGACAGTGGGTACACTGAAGCTTTCTTT. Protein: CASSTLDSGYTEAFF.